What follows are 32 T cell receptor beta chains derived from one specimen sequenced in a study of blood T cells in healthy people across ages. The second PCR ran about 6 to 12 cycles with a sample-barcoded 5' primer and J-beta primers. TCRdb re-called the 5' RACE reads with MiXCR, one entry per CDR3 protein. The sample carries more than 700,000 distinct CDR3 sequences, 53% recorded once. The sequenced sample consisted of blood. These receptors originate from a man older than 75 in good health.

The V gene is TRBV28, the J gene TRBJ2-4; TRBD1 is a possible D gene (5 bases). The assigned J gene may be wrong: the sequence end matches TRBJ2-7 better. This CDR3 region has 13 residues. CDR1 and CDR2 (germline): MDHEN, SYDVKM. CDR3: CATSQGPSYEQYF. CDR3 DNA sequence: TGTGCCACCTCCCAGGGCCCCAGCTACGAGCAGTACTTC.

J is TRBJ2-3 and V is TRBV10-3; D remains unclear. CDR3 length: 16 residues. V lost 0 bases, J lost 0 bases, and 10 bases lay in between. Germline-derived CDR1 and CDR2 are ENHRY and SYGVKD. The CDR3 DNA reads TGTGCCATCAGTGAGTCTAGCCGTTTGAGCACAGATACGCAGTATTTT. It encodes CAISESSRLSTDTQYF.

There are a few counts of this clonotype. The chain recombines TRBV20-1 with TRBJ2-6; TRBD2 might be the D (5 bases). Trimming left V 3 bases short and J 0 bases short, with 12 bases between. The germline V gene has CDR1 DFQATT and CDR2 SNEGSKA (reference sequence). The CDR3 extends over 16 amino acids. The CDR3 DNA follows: TGCAGTGCTAGTCATTCGGGGAGCTCTGGGGCCAACGTCCTGACTTTC. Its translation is CSASHSGSSGANVLTF.

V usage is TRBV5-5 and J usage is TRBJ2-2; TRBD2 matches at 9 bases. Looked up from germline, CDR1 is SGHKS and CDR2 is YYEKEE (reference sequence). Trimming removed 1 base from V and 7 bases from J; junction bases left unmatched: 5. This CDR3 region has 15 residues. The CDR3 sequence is CASSLLAGAYGELFF. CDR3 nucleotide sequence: TGTGCCAGCAGCTTGTTAGCGGGGGCGTACGGGGAGCTGTTTTTT. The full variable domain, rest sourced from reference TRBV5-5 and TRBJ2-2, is DAGVTQSPTHLIKTRGQQVTLRCSPISGHKSVSWYQQVLGQGPQFIFQYYEKEERGRGNFPDRFSARQFPNYSSELNVNALLLGDSALYLCASSLLAGAYGELFFGEGSRLTVL.

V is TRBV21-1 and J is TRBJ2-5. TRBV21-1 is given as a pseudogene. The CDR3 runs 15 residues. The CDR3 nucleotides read TGTGCCAGCAGCTCAAAGCTGGGTTTGGGCAATGAGCGGTACTTC. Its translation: CASSSKLGLGNERYF.

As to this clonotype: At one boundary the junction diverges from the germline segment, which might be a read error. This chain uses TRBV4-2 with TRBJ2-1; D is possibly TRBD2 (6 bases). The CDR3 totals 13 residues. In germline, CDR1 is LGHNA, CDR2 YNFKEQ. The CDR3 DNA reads TGTGCCAGCAGCGAAGACCTCCCCGGGGGGCAGTTCTTC. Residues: CASSEDLPGGQFF.

CDR3: CASSPRPAGGYEQYF. In nucleotides, the CDR3 is TGTGCCAGCAGCCCACGGCCAGCGGGAGGGTACGAGCAGTACTTC. This chain joins TRBV27 and TRBJ2-7; 10 positions match TRBD2. The CDR3 loop spans 15 amino acids. CDR1 is MNHEY and CDR2 is SMNVEV in the germline V gene (reference sequence). The ends lost 6 bases at V and 4 bases at J; junction bases unmatched: 9.

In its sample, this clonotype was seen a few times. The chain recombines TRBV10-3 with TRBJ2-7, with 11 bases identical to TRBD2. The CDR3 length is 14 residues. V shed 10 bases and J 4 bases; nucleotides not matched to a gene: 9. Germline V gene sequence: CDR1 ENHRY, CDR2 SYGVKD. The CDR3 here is CASFSGRANYEQYF. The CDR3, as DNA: TGTGCCAGTTTTAGCGGGAGGGCCAATTACGAGCAGTACTTC.

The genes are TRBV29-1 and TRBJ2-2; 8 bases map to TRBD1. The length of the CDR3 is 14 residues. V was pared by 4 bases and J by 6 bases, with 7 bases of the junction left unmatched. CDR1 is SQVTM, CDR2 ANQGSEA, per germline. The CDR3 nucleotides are TGCAGCGTTGGGCGGACAGGGTCGGCCGGGGAGCTGTTTTTT. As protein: CSVGRTGSAGELFF.

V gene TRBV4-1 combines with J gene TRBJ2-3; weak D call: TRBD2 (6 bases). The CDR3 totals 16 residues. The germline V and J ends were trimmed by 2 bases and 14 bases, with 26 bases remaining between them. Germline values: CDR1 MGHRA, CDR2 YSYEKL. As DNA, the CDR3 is TGCGCCAGCAGCCAATGGAGAGCCCGGAGGGCCAGATACGCGTATTTT. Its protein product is CASSQWRARRARYAYF.

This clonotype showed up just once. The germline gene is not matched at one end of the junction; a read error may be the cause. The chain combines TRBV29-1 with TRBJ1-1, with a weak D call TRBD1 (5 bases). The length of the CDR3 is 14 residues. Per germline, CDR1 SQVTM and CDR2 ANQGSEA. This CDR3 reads CSVEVQWGGTEAFF. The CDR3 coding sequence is TGCAGTGTTGAAGTGCAGTGGGGCGGGACTGAAGCTTTCTTT.

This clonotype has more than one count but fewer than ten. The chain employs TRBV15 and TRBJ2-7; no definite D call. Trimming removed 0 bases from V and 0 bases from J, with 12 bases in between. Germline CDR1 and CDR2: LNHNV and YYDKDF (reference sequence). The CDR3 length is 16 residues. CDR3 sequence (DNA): TGTGCCACCAGCAGAGAGTCCTCTAGGAGCTCCTACGAGCAGTACTTC. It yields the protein CATSRESSRSSYEQYF.

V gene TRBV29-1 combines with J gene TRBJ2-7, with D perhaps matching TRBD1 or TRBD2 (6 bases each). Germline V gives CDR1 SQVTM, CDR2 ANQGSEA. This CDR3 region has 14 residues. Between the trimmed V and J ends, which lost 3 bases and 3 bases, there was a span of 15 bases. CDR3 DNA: TGCAGCGTTGAGGAGGGCAGGGGAATCTACGAGCAGTACTTC. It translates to CSVEEGRGIYEQYF.

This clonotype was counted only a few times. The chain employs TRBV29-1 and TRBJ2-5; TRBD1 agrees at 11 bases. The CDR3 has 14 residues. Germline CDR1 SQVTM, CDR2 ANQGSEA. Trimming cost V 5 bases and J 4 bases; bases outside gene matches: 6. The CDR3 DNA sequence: TGCAGCGTTCATTCCGGGACAGGGGGAGAGACCCAGTACTTC. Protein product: CSVHSGTGGETQYF.

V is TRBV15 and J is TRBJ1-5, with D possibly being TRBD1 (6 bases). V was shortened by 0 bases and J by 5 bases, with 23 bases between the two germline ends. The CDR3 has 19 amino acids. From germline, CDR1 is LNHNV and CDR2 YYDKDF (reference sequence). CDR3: CATSRDRRQGLQFDQPQHF. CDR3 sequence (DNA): TGTGCCACCAGCAGAGATCGTCGGCAGGGGCTACAATTCGATCAGCCCCAGCATTTT.

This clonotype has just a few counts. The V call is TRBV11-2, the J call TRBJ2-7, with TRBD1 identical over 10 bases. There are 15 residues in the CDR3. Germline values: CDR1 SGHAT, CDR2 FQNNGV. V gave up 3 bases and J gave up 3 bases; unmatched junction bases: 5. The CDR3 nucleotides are TGTGCCAGCAGCTTCTGGGACAGGGGAATCTACGAGCAGTACTTC. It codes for CASSFWDRGIYEQYF.

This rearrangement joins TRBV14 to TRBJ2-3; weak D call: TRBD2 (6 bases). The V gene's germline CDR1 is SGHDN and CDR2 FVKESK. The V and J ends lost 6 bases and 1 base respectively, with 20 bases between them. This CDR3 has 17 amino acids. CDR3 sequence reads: CASSPFGVGTCTDTQYF. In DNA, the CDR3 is TGTGCCAGCAGTCCTTTTGGGGTGGGGACTTGCACAGATACGCAGTATTTT. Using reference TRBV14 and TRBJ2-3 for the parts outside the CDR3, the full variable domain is EAGVTQFPSHSVIEKGQTVTLRCDPISGHDNLYWYRRVMGKEIKFLLHFVKESKQDESGMPNNRFLAERTGGTYSTLKVQPAELEDSGVYFCASSPFGVGTCTDTQYFGPGTRLTVL.

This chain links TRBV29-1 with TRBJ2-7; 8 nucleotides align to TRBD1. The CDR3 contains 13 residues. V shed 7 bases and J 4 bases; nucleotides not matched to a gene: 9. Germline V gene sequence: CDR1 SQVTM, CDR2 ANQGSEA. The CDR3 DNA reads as TGCAGCGGGCTCGGACAGGGCCCGTACGAGCAGTACTTC. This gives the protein CSGLGQGPYEQYF.

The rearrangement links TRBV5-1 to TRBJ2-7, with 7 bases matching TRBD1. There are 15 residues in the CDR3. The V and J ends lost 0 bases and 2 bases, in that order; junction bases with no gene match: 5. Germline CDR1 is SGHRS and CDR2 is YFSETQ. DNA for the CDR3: TGCGCCAGCAGCTTGGACGGGACAGCTACCTACGAGCAGTACTTC. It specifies CASSLDGTATYEQYF.

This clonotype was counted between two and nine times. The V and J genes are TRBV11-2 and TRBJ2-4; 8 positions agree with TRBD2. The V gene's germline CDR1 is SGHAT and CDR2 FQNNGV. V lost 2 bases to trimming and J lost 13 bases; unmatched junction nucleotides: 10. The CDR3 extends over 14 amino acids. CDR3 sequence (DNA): TGTGCCAGCAGCTTACCGGGAGGGCCTTGGGAGCAGTACTTC. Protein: CASSLPGGPWEQYF. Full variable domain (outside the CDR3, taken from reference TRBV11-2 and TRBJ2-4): EAGVAQSPRYKIIEKRQSVAFWCNPISGHATLYWYQQILGQGPKLLIQFQNNGVVDDSQLPKDRFSAERLKGVDSTLKIQPAKLEDSAVYLCASSLPGGPWEQYFGAGTRLSVL.

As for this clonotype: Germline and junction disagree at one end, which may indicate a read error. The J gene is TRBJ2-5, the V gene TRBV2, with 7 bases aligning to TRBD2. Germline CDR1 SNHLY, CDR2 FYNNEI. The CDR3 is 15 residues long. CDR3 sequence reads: CASSESGIRQETLYF. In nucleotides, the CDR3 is TGTGCCAGCAGTGAGAGCGGGATCCGCCAAGAGACCCTGTACTTC.

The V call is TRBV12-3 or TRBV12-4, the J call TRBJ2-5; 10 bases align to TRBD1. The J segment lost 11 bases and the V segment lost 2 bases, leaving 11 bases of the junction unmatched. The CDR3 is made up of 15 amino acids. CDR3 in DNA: TGTGCCAGCAGTTTATTTGGACAGGGGGAAGGAGAGCAGTACTTC. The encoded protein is CASSLFGQGEGEQYF.

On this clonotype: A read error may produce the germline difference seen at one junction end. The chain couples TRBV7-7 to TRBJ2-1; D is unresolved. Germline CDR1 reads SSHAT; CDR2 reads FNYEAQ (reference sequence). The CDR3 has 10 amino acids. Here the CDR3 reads CASSWYEQFF. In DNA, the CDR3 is TGTGCTAGCAGCTGGTATGAGCAGTTCTTC. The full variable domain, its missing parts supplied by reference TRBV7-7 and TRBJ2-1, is GAGVSQSPRYKVTKRGQDVTLRCDPISSHATLYWYQQALGQGPEFLTYFNYEAQPDKSGLPSDRFSAERPEGSISTLTIQRTEQRDSAMYRCASSWYEQFFGPGTRLTVL.

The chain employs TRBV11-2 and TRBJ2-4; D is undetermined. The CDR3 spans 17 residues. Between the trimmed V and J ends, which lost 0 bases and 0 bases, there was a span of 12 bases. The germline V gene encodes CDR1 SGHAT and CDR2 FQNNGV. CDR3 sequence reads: CASSLEGQRPAKNIQYF. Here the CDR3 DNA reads TGTGCCAGCAGCTTAGAAGGGCAGAGGCCAGCCAAAAACATTCAGTACTTC.

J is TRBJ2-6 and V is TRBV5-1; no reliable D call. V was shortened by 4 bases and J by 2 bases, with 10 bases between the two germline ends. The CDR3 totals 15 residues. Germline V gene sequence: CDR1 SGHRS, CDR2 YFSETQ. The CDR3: CASSGMAAGANVLTF. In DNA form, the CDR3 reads TGCGCCAGCAGCGGGATGGCGGCTGGGGCCAACGTCCTGACTTTC.

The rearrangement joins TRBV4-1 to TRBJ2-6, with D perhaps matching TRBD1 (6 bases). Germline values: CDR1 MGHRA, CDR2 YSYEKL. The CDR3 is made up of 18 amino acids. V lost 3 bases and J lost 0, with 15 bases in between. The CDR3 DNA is TGCGCCAGCAGCCACCCCAGGGGAGATAGCTCTGGGGCCAACGTCCTGACTTTC. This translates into CASSHPRGDSSGANVLTF.

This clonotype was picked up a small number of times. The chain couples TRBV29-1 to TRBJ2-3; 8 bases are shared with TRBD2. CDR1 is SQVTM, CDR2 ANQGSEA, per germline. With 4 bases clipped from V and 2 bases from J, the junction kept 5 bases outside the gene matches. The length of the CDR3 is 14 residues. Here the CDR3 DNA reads TGCAGCGTTGGGGGACTAGGGGTCACAGATACGCAGTATTTT. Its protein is CSVGGLGVTDTQYF.

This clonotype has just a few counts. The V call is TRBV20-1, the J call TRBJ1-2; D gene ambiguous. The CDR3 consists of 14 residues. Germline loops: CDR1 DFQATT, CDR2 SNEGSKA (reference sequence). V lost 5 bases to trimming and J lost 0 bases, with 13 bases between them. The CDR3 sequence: CSAPDTSTNYGYTF. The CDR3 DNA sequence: TGCAGTGCTCCCGACACTTCCACTAACTATGGCTACACCTTC.

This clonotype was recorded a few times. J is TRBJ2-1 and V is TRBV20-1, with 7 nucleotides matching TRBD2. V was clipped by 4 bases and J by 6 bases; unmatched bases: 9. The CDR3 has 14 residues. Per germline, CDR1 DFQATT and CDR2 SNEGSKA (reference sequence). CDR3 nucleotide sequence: TGCAGTGCTACTCCAGTGGCGGGAGTCAATGAGCAGTTCTTC. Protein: CSATPVAGVNEQFF.

The CDR3 loop reads CASSLGGLDAYF. Written as DNA, the CDR3 is TGTGCCAGCAGCCTCGGGGGGCTTGACGCGTATTTT. The chain uses TRBV3-1 and TRBJ2-3; D perhaps matches TRBD2 (7 bases). The length of the CDR3 is 12 residues. The germline V gene has CDR1 LGHDT and CDR2 YNNKEL (reference sequence). Trimming removed 4 bases at V and 14 bases at J, with 16 bases between.

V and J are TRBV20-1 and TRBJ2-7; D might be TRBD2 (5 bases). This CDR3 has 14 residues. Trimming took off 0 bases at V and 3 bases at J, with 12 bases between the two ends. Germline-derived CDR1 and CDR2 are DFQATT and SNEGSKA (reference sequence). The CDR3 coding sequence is TGCAGTGCTAGAGATCGGACGGGGAACTACGAGCAGTACTTC. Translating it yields CSARDRTGNYEQYF.

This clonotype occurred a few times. CDR3 nucleotide sequence: TGTGCCAGCAGCTTTCCGGGACTAGTAGAAAAGACCCAGTACTTC. Its translation is CASSFPGLVEKTQYF. The chain links TRBV11-2 to TRBJ2-7, with TRBD2 matching 8 bases. The tail of the sequence fits TRBJ2-5 better, so the J call may be wrong. The CDR3 has 15 residues. The germline CDR1 and CDR2 sequences are SGHAT and FQNNGV.